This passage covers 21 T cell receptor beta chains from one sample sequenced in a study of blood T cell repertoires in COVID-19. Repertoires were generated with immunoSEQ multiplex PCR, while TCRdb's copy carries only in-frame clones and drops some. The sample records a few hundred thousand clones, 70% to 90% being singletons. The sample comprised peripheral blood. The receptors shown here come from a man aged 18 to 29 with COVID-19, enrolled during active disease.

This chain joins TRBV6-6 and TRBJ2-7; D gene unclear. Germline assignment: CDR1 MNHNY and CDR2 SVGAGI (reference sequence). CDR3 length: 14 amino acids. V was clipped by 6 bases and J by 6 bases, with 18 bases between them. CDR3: CASSLCQKECEQYF. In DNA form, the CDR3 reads TGTGCCAGCAGCTTGTGTCAGAAAGAATGCGAGCAGTACTTC.

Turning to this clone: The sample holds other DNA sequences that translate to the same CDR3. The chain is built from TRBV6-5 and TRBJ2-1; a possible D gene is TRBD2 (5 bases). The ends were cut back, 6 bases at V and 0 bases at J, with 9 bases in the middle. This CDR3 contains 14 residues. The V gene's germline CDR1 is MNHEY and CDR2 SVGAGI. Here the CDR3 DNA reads TGTGCCAGCAGGGCGGGCAGCTCCTACAATGAGCAGTTCTTC. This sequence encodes CASRAGSSYNEQFF.

This CDR3 is CASSSHTGGRGLWVGELFF. The CDR3 bases are TGTGCCAGCAGCTCGCACACAGGAGGGAGGGGACTGTGGGTCGGGGAGCTGTTTTTT. The V and J genes are TRBV11-3 and TRBJ2-2; 7 nucleotides align to TRBD2. V was clipped by 4 bases and J by 7 bases; unmatched bases: 21. Germline assignment: CDR1 SGHNT and CDR2 YENEEA. This CDR3 has 19 residues.

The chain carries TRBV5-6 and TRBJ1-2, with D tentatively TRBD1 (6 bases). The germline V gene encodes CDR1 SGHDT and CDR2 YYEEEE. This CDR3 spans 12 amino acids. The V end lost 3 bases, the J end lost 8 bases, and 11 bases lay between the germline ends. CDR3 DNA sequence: TGTGCCAGCAGCTCCTTAGGGGGAGGCTACACCTTC. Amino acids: CASSSLGGGYTF. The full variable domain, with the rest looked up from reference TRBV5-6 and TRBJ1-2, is DAGVTQSPTHLIKTRGQQVTLRCSPKSGHDTVSWYQQALGQGPQFIFQYYEEEERQRGNFPDRFSGHQFPNYSSELNVNALLLGDSALYLCASSSLGGGYTFGSGTRLTVV.

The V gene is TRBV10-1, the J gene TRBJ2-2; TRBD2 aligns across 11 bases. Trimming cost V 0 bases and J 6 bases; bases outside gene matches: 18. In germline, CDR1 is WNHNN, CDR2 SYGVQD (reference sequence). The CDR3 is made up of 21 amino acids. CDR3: CASSESRLGLAGGPSPGELFF. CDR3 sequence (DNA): TGCGCCAGCAGTGAGTCGAGGCTCGGGCTAGCGGGAGGCCCTAGTCCCGGGGAGCTGTTTTTT.

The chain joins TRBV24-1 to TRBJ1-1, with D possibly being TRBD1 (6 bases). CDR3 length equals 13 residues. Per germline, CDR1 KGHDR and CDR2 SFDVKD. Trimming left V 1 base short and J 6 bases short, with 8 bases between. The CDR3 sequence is CATSDFQGPEAFF. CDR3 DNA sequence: TGTGCCACCAGTGATTTCCAGGGGCCTGAAGCTTTCTTT.

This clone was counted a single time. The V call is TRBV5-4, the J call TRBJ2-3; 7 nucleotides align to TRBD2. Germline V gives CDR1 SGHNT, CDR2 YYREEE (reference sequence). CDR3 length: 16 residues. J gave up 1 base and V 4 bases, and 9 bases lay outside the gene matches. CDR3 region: CASSPPRRGGTDTQYF. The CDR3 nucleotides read TGTGCCAGCAGCCCCCCCCGCCGGGGGGGCACAGATACGCAGTATTTT. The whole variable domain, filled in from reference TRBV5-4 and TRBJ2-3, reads ETGVTQSPTHLIKTRGQQVTLRCSSQSGHNTVSWYQQALGQGPQFIFQYYREEENGRGNFPPRFSGLQFPNYSSELNVNALELDDSALYLCASSPPRRGGTDTQYFGPGTRLTVL.

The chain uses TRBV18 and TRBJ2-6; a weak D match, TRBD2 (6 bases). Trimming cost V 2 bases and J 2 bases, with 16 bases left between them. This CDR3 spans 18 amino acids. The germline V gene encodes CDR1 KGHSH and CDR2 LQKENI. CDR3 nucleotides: TGTGCCAGCTCACCATTCCAGGGAAGGAGGGCTGGGGCCAACGTCCTGACTTTC. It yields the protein CASSPFQGRRAGANVLTF.

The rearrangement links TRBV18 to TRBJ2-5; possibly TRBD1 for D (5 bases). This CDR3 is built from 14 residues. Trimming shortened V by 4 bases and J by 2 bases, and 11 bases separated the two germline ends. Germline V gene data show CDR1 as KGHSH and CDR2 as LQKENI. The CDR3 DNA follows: TGTGCCAGCTCACTCCAGGGATCTCAAGAGACCCAGTACTTC. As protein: CASSLQGSQETQYF.

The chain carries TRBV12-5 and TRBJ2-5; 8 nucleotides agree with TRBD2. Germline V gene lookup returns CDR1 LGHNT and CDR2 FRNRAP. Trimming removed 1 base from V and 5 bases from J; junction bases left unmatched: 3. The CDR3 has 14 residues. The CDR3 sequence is CASGLAGGAETQYF. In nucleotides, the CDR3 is TGTGCTAGTGGTTTGGCGGGAGGGGCGGAGACCCAGTACTTC.

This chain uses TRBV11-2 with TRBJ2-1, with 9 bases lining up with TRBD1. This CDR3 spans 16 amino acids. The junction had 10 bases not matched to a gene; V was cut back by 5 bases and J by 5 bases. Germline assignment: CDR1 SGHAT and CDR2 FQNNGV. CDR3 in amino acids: CASSVLVGTGNNEQFF. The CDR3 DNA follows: TGTGCCAGCAGCGTGTTAGTCGGGACAGGGAACAATGAGCAGTTCTTC. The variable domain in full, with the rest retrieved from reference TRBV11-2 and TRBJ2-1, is EAGVAQSPRYKIIEKRQSVAFWCNPISGHATLYWYQQILGQGPKLLIQFQNNGVVDDSQLPKDRFSAERLKGVDSTLKIQPAKLEDSAVYLCASSVLVGTGNNEQFFGPGTRLTVL.

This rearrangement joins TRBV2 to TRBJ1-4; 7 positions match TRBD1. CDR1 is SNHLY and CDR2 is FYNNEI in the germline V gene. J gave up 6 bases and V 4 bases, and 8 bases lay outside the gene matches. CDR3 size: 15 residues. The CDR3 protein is CASSARDSSDEKLFF. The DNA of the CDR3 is TGTGCCAGCAGTGCTAGGGACAGCAGTGATGAAAAACTGTTTTTT.

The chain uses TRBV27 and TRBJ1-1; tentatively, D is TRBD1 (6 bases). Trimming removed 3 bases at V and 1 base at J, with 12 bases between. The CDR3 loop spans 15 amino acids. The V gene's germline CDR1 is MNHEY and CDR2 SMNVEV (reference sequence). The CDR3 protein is CASSFIQGGNTEAFF. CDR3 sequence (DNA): TGTGCCAGCAGTTTTATACAGGGTGGGAACACTGAAGCTTTCTTT.

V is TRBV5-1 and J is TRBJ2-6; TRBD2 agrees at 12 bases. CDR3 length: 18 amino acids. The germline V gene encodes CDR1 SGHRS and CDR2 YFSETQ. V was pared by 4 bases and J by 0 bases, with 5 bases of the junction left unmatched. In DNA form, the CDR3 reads TGCGCCAGCAGCCCACGGACTAGCGGGGCCTCTGGGGCCAACGTCCTGACTTTC. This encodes CASSPRTSGASGANVLTF.

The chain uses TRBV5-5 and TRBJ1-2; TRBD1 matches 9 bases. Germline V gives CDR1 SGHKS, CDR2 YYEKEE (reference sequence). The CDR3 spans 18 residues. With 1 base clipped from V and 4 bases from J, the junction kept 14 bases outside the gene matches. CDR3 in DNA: TGTGCCAGCAGCTTGAGGGCCCATCTGGGGACAGGGAGCTATGGCTACACCTTC. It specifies CASSLRAHLGTGSYGYTF.

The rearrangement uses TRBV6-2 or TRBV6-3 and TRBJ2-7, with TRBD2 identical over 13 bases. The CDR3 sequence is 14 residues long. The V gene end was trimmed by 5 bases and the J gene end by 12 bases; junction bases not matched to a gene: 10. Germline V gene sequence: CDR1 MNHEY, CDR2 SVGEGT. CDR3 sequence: CASSMGLAGTRRYF. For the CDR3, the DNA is TGTGCCAGCAGTATGGGACTAGCGGGAACAAGGAGGTACTTC.

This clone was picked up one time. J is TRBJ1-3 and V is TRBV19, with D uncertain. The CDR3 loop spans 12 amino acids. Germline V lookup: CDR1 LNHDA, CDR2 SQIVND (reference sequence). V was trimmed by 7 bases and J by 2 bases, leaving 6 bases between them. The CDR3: CASTLAGNTIYF. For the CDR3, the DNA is TGTGCCAGTACCCTAGCTGGAAACACCATATATTTT.

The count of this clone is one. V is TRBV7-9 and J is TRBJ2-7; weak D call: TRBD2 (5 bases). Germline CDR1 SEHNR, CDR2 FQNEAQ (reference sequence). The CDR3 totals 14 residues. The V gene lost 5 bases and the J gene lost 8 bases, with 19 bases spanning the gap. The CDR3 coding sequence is TGTGCCAGCAGCGCACCCGACTACCCAGAGAAGCAGTACTTC. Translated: CASSAPDYPEKQYF.

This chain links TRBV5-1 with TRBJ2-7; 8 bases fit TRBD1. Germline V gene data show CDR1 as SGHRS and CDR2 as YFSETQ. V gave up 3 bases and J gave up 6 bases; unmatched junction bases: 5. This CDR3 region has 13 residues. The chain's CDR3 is CASSSDRELEQYF. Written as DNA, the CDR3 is TGCGCCAGCAGCTCGGACAGGGAACTCGAGCAGTACTTC.

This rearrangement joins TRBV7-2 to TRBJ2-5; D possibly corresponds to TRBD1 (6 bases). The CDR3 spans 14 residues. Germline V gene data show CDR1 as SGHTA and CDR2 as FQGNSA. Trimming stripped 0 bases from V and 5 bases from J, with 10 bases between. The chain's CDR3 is CASSLAGGRETQYF. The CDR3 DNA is TGTGCCAGCAGCTTAGCTGGGGGCCGGGAGACCCAGTACTTC.

CDR3 protein: CASSLADAGAYNEQFF. The CDR3 bases are TGCGCCAGCAGCTTGGCCGATGCGGGAGCCTACAATGAGCAGTTCTTC. This chain joins TRBV5-1 and TRBJ2-1, with 7 bases matching TRBD2. This CDR3 is 16 amino acids long. Germline V lookup: CDR1 SGHRS, CDR2 YFSETQ. Germline trimming cut 0 bases from V and 2 bases from J; bases unmatched to any gene: 5.